This is a list of T cell receptor beta chains from one sample in a study of cytomegalovirus exposure and HLA in healthy donors. Generated by immunoSEQ multiplex PCR, the TCRdb table keeps only in-frame clones and is missing some. The sample contains about 130,000 clones, more than 80% of which appear only once. The sequenced sample was PBMCs. The receptor set was obtained from a woman in her twenties or thirties in good health and CMV-seropositive. Each CDR3 is given with its conserved first and last residue. The D gene is left open where the match is weak. Size values are once, few and many counts, or a class for expanded clones, and some rows have none.

j_call d_call clone_size v_call cdr3_aa cdr3_nt
TRBJ2-7 . few TRBV5-6 CASSLSGTLGGQYF TGTGCCAGCAGCTTATCCGGGACTCTCGGAGGGCAGTACTTC
TRBJ1-1 . . TRBV5-1 CASSWTGLQGLGTEAFF TGCGCCAGCAGCTGGACGGGACTCCAGGGTTTAGGCACTGAAGCTTTCTTT
TRBJ2-2 . once TRBV13 CASSLGQGTGELFF TGTGCCAGCAGCTTAGGACAGGGCACTGGGGAGCTGTTTTTT
TRBJ1-2 TRBD1 . TRBV6-5 CASSTPSDRGKGYTF TGTGCCAGCAGCACTCCCTCGGACAGGGGAAAGGGCTACACCTTC
TRBJ2-2 . once TRBV28 CASSLQGTNTGELFF TGTGCCAGCAGTCTACAGGGAACGAACACCGGGGAGCTGTTTTTT
TRBJ2-6 . . TRBV7-9 CASSPSSSGANVLAF TGTGCCAGCAGTCCTTCCAGCTCTGGGGCCAACGTCCTGGCTTTC
TRBJ2-7 TRBD1 . TRBV5-1 CASSLGQGADEQYF TGCGCCAGCAGCCTGGGACAGGGGGCCGACGAGCAGTACTTC
TRBJ2-7 TRBD2 few TRBV28 CASSSPGTSSYEQYF TGTGCCAGCAGTTCGCCCGGGACTAGCTCCTACGAGCAGTACTTC
TRBJ2-7 . few TRBV28 CASSLGQLYEQYF TGTGCCAGCAGTCTTGGACAGTTATACGAGCAGTACTTC
TRBJ2-7 . . TRBV4-1 CASSRPLATNEQYF TGCGCCAGCAGCCGTCCCTTGGCAACTAACGAGCAGTACTTC
TRBJ1-2 . . TRBV5-6 CASSPDRRNYGYTF TGTGCCAGCAGTCCAGACAGGCGCAACTATGGCTACACCTTC
TRBJ2-5 . . TRBV7-9 CASSLATDEETQYF TGTGCCAGCAGCTTAGCGACAGATGAAGAGACCCAGTACTTC
TRBJ2-2 TRBD1 . TRBV7-3 CASSLQGATNTGELFF TGTGCCAGCAGCCTCCAGGGGGCTACGAACACCGGGGAGCTGTTTTTT
TRBJ2-7 . . TRBV28 CASSFIGPSSYEQYF TGTGCCAGCAGTTTTATCGGCCCTAGCTCCTACGAGCAGTACTTC
TRBJ2-7 . . TRBV20-1 CSARGSCEQYF TGCAGTGCTAGAGGAAGCTGCGAGCAGTACTTC
TRBJ2-7 TRBD1 few TRBV28 CASSPPGTGAIYEQYF TGTGCCAGCAGTCCCCCCGGGACAGGGGCGATCTACGAGCAGTACTTC
TRBJ2-3 . once TRBV28 CASSLFPDSTDTQYF TGTGCCAGCAGTTTATTTCCAGATAGCACAGATACGCAGTATTTT
TRBJ2-7 . . TRBV7-2 CASSLVAPYEQYF TGTGCCAGCAGCTTAGTAGCTCCTTACGAGCAGTACTTC
TRBJ2-1 TRBD2 once TRBV11-2 CASSFLLAGVSYNEQFF TGTGCCAGCAGCTTTCTACTAGCGGGAGTGTCCTACAATGAGCAGTTCTTC
TRBJ1-1 . . TRBV18 CASSPLPMNTEAFF TGTGCCAGCTCACCCCTACCGATGAACACTGAAGCTTTCTTT
TRBJ2-7 . . TRBV6-1 CASSVSGGISYEQYF TGTGCCAGCAGTGTTTCGGGGGGCATCTCCTACGAGCAGTACTTC
TRBJ2-5 . . TRBV11-2 CASSLGDRETQYF TGTGCCAGCAGCTTAGGAGATCGAGAGACCCAGTACTTC
TRBJ1-1 . . TRBV5-1 CASSSNVNTEAFF TGCGCCAGTTCTTCTAACGTGAACACTGAAGCTTTCTTT
TRBJ2-2 . . TRBV6-5 CASSYVTIGELFF TGTGCCAGCAGTTATGTGACTATCGGGGAGCTGTTTTTT
TRBJ1-5 . . TRBV6-5 CASSYSKRNQPQHF TGTGCCAGCAGTTACTCGAAGAGAAATCAGCCCCAGCATTTT
TRBJ1-1 . . TRBV5-1 CASSTLGSGTEAFF TGCGCCAGCAGCACCCTAGGATCGGGCACTGAAGCTTTCTTT
TRBJ2-1 TRBD1 . TRBV6-6 CASISVDRGLNEQFF TGTGCCAGCATTTCCGTTGACAGGGGGCTAAATGAGCAGTTCTTC
TRBJ1-1 . . TRBV5-1 CASSSYPGPMNTEAFF TGCGCCAGCAGCTCCTACCCAGGGCCGATGAACACTGAAGCTTTCTTT
TRBJ2-1 TRBD1 . TRBV5-6 CASSLVPPDRRGSEQFF TGTGCCAGCAGCCTGGTCCCTCCGGACAGGAGAGGGAGTGAGCAGTTCTTC
TRBJ2-3 TRBD1 . TRBV6-5 CASGTGGVDTQYF TGTGCCAGCGGGACAGGGGGCGTAGATACGCAGTATTTT
TRBJ1-5 . . TRBV30 CAWSEGRGNQPQHF TGTGCCTGGAGTGAAGGTCGGGGCAATCAGCCCCAGCATTTT
TRBJ1-4 . . TRBV28 CASRGTTNEKLFF TGTGCCAGCCGCGGGACAACTAATGAAAAACTGTTTTTT
TRBJ2-5 TRBD1 . TRBV6-5 CASRTTGGRGETQYF TGTGCCAGCAGAACTACAGGGGGCCGTGGAGAGACCCAGTACTTC
TRBJ2-1 TRBD1 . TRBV7-9 CASSYGQGYGGNEQFF TGTGCCAGCAGCTACGGACAGGGCTATGGAGGAAATGAGCAGTTCTTC
TRBJ1-3 . . TRBV30 CAWSGQGGNTIYF TGTGCCTGGAGCGGGCAGGGCGGAAACACCATATATTTT
TRBJ1-1 TRBD1 . TRBV4-2 CASSQIPGQGADTEAFF TGTGCCAGCAGCCAAATTCCGGGACAGGGGGCGGACACTGAAGCTTTCTTT
TRBJ2-5 TRBD1 . TRBV30 CAWGTGGETQYF TGTGCCTGGGGGACAGGGGGAGAGACCCAGTACTTC
TRBJ2-1 . . TRBV10-3 CAISDGGYNEQFF TGTGCCATCAGTGATGGGGGGTACAATGAGCAGTTCTTC
TRBJ2-7 TRBD1 . TRBV5-5 CASSVRGPPYEQYF TGTGCCAGCAGCGTCAGGGGGCCGCCCTACGAGCAGTACTTC
TRBJ2-1 . . TRBV5-1 CASSPLEGNEQFF TGCGCCAGCAGCCCCCTGGAGGGAAATGAGCAGTTCTTC
TRBJ1-4 . . TRBV6-1 CASRHYRATNEKLFF TGTGCCAGCAGACACTACAGGGCAACTAATGAAAAACTGTTTTTT
TRBJ1-3 . . TRBV2 CASSEGVGNTIYF TGTGCCAGCAGTGAAGGCGTGGGAAACACCATATATTTT
TRBJ1-4 . . TRBV28 CASSFLEGWGEKLFF TGTGCCAGCAGCTTCCTCGAGGGTTGGGGTGAAAAACTGTTTTTT